These 23 T cell receptor beta chains originate from one sample sequenced in a study of blood T cell repertoires in COVID-19. Only in-frame clones appear in the TCRdb table, and some are missing; sequencing was by immunoSEQ multiplex PCR. The profile shows over 200,000 clones, roughly 80% of them singletons. What was sequenced was peripheral blood. Source of these receptors: an elderly woman with COVID-19, enrolled during active disease.

Details on this clone: One end of the junction is discordant with germline, which a read error may explain. CDR3 bases: TGTGCTAGCAGCCCGGGACTAGCTAGCACAGATACGCAGTATTTT. It is translated as CASSPGLASTDTQYF. This chain connects TRBV7-7 to TRBJ2-3; 9 nucleotides line up with TRBD2. Germline CDR1 reads SSHAT; CDR2 reads FNYEAQ (reference sequence). CDR3 length equals 15 residues. The complete variable domain, with remaining parts taken from reference TRBV7-7 and TRBJ2-3, reads GAGVSQSPRYKVTKRGQDVTLRCDPISSHATLYWYQQALGQGPEFLTYFNYEAQPDKSGLPSDRFSAERPEGSISTLTIQRTEQRDSAMYRCASSPGLASTDTQYFGPGTRLTVL.

J is TRBJ2-4 and V is TRBV5-4; weak D call: TRBD1 (6 bases). The CDR3 runs to 16 residues. V shed 0 bases and J shed 1 base, with 11 bases lying between them. The V gene's germline CDR1 is SGHNT and CDR2 YYREEE (reference sequence). This CDR3 is CASSLGGGRAKNIQYF. DNA for the CDR3: TGTGCCAGCAGCTTGGGAGGGGGTAGGGCCAAAAACATTCAGTACTTC.

The gene calls are TRBV21-1 and TRBJ2-3; TRBD2, the table's D call, was not compared with the DNA. TRBV21-1 represents a pseudogene. The CDR3 is 15 amino acids. CDR3 in amino acids: CASSKGSGGTDTQYF. DNA of the CDR3: TGTGCCAGCAGCAAGGGAAGCGGGGGAACAGATACGCAGTATTTT.

J is TRBJ1-6 and V is TRBV5-4; 7 bases line up with TRBD1. CDR1 SGHNT and CDR2 YYREEE come from the germline V gene (reference sequence). CDR3 length equals 15 residues. The junction had 14 bases not matched to a gene; V was cut back by 6 bases and J by 11 bases. CDR3: CASTDRDGASPPLHF. DNA of the CDR3: TGTGCCAGCACCGACAGGGACGGTGCCAGTCCACCCCTCCACTTT.

The chain recombines TRBV2 with TRBJ2-7, with D perhaps TRBD1 (5 bases). Trimming removed 3 bases from V and 12 bases from J, with 12 bases in between. The length of the CDR3 is 11 residues. The V gene's germline CDR1 is SNHLY and CDR2 FYNNEI. The CDR3 DNA reads TGTGCCAGCAGTGATCAGGGAAAGTCGTACTTC. As protein: CASSDQGKSYF.

V usage is TRBV15 and J usage is TRBJ1-2, with D unresolved. Per the germline V gene, CDR1 is LNHNV and CDR2 is YYDKDF (reference sequence). The CDR3 covers 13 residues. Trimming removed 0 bases from V and 9 bases from J, with 11 bases in between. The CDR3 protein is CATSRDDSGSYTF. CDR3 bases: TGTGCCACCAGCAGAGATGATAGCGGTAGCTACACCTTC.

This sequence joins TRBV7-9 and TRBJ2-5; D is undetermined. V lost 5 bases to trimming and J lost 8 bases, with 9 bases between them. The CDR3 runs to 11 residues. The germline CDR1 and CDR2 sequences are SEHNR and FQNEAQ (reference sequence). The DNA of the CDR3 is TGTGCCAGCAGCCCCCGCAGTACCCAGTACTTC. As protein: CASSPRSTQYF.

The chain has TRBV2 and TRBJ1-5; possible D gene TRBD1, 6 bases. From germline, CDR1 is SNHLY and CDR2 FYNNEI. CDR3 size: 15 residues. V lost 4 bases, J lost 4 bases, and 14 bases lay in between. The CDR3 DNA follows: TGTGCCAGCAGTGCACAGGGAAACGTGAATCAGCCCCAGCATTTT. It translates to CASSAQGNVNQPQHF.

This sequence joins TRBV18 and TRBJ1-3, with D hard to call. Germline values: CDR1 KGHSH, CDR2 LQKENI. Trimming removed 0 bases from V and 2 bases from J, with 8 bases in between. This CDR3 is 15 amino acids long. The CDR3 sequence: CASSPPSRPGNTIYF. The CDR3 coding sequence is TGTGCCAGCTCACCACCGTCGCGCCCTGGAAACACCATATATTTT.

The CDR3 DNA sequence: TGTGCCAGCAGTGCCTCAGGGGGCGCCTCCTATAATTCACCCCTCCACTTT. It specifies CASSASGGASYNSPLHF. The V gene is TRBV25-1, the J gene TRBJ1-6, with 8 bases fitting TRBD1. The germline gives CDR1 MGHDK, CDR2 SYGVNS. J lost 0 bases, V lost 4 bases, and 5 bases had no gene match. The CDR3 has 17 residues.

CDR3 residues: CASSFGLLFEQFF. As DNA, the CDR3 is TGTGCCAGCAGTTTTGGCTTACTATTTGAGCAGTTCTTC. The V call is TRBV12-3 or TRBV12-4, the J call TRBJ2-1; D gene unclear. This CDR3 has 13 amino acids. Between the trimmed V and J ends, which lost 3 bases and 9 bases, there was a span of 12 bases.

In this sample, this clone turned up once. The J gene is TRBJ2-3, the V gene TRBV11-2; TRBD2 agrees at 7 bases. Germline loops: CDR1 SGHAT, CDR2 FQNNGV. J lost 7 bases, V lost 0 bases, and 4 bases had no gene match. The CDR3 consists of 14 residues. The CDR3 region has the DNA TGTGCCAGCAGCTTAGAACTAGCGCGGTATACGCAGTATTTT. Amino acid sequence: CASSLELARYTQYF.

The chain joins TRBV3-1 (or the pseudogene TRBV3-2) to TRBJ2-3; possibly TRBD2 for D (6 bases). The V gene's germline CDR1 is LGHDT and CDR2 YNNKEL (reference sequence). V was trimmed by 1 base and J by 2 bases, leaving 7 bases between them. There are 14 residues in the CDR3. CDR3 sequence reads: CASSQAGDTDTQYF. In nucleotides, the CDR3 is TGTGCCAGCAGCCAAGCGGGGGACACAGATACGCAGTATTTT.

The chain employs TRBV2 and TRBJ2-1, with TRBD1 identical over 10 bases. J lost 7 bases, V lost 8 bases, and 8 bases had no gene match. CDR3 length: 14 amino acids. Per the germline V gene, CDR1 is SNHLY and CDR2 is FYNNEI. Written as DNA, the CDR3 is TGTGCCAGCGGGGGACAGGGGATCTCAAATGAGCAGTTCTTC. Residues: CASGGQGISNEQFF. Full variable domain (missing parts from reference TRBV2 and TRBJ2-1): EPEVTQTPSHQVTQMGQEVILRCVPISNHLYFYWYRQILGQKVEFLVSFYNNEISEKSEIFDDQFSVERPDGSNFTLKIRSTKLEDSAMYFCASGGQGISNEQFFGPGTRLTVL.

The chain uses TRBV5-5 and TRBJ1-1; 7 nucleotides match TRBD1. Germline CDR1 reads SGHKS; CDR2 reads YYEKEE (reference sequence). V shed 2 bases, J shed 4 bases, and the junction held 5 bases outside the gene matches. This CDR3 comprises 14 residues. The CDR3 sequence is CASSFQGVSTEAFF. CDR3 DNA: TGTGCCAGCAGCTTCCAGGGGGTTAGCACTGAAGCTTTCTTT. Supplemented by reference TRBV5-5 and TRBJ1-1, the full variable domain reads DAGVTQSPTHLIKTRGQQVTLRCSPISGHKSVSWYQQVLGQGPQFIFQYYEKEERGRGNFPDRFSARQFPNYSSELNVNALLLGDSALYLCASSFQGVSTEAFFGQGTRLTVV.

V usage is TRBV9 and J usage is TRBJ2-3, with 7 bases aligning to TRBD2. Germline CDR1 SGDLS, CDR2 YYNGEE. This CDR3 spans 15 amino acids. J gave up 4 bases and V 2 bases, and 7 bases lay outside the gene matches. For the CDR3, the DNA is TGTGCCAGCAGCGTTCTAGGCGGGAGCCCAGATACGCAGTATTTT. It encodes CASSVLGGSPDTQYF. The full variable domain, its missing parts supplied by reference TRBV9 and TRBJ2-3, is DSGVTQTPKHLITATGQRVTLRCSPRSGDLSVYWYQQSLDQGLQFLIQYYNGEERAKGNILERFSAQQFPDLHSELNLSSLELGDSALYFCASSVLGGSPDTQYFGPGTRLTVL.

This sequence joins TRBV5-1 and TRBJ2-2, with TRBD2 identical over 8 bases. There are 14 residues in the CDR3. CDR1 and CDR2 from the germline V gene are SGHRS and YFSETQ. Trimming cost V 4 bases and J 5 bases; bases outside gene matches: 4. CDR3 region: CASSLLAATGELFF. For the CDR3, the DNA is TGCGCCAGCAGCCTACTAGCGGCTACCGGGGAGCTGTTTTTT.

The gene calls are TRBV7-2 and TRBJ2-5; 7 nucleotides agree with TRBD1. V dropped 8 bases and J dropped 10; count of bases not matched to a gene: 16. The CDR3 spans 14 residues. From germline, CDR1 is SGHTA and CDR2 FQGNSA. This CDR3 reads CASATGQTLGSQYF. In DNA, the CDR3 is TGTGCCAGCGCCACGGGACAGACATTAGGTAGCCAGTACTTC.

J is TRBJ1-5 and V is TRBV5-8; D is undetermined. Trimming stripped 3 bases from V and 8 bases from J, with 21 bases between. Germline V lookup: CDR1 SGHTS, CDR2 YDEGEE. The CDR3 is made up of 16 amino acids. The CDR3 is CASSWAGLPPSKPQHF. The CDR3 DNA reads as TGTGCCAGCAGCTGGGCAGGACTACCTCCTAGCAAGCCCCAGCATTTT.

The J gene is TRBJ2-3, the V gene TRBV9; the match to TRBD1 covers 9 bases. J lost 1 base, V lost 3 bases, and 6 bases had no gene match. This CDR3 comprises 16 residues. Per germline, CDR1 SGDLS and CDR2 YYNGEE. For the CDR3, the DNA is TGTGCCAGCAGCGCGCGGAGGACAGGGGGCACAGATACGCAGTATTTT. Amino acids: CASSARRTGGTDTQYF.

This clone was recorded once. V gene TRBV28 combines with J gene TRBJ2-3, with 9 nucleotides matching TRBD1. CDR1 is MDHEN, CDR2 SYDVKM, per germline. V lost 3 bases to trimming and J lost 4 bases; unmatched junction nucleotides: 5. CDR3 length equals 15 residues. The CDR3 region has the DNA TGTGCCAGCAGTTTCCGACAGGGGGGCTCAGATACGCAGTATTTT. Translated: CASSFRQGGSDTQYF.

The rearrangement links TRBV4-1 to TRBJ2-7, with D possibly being TRBD2 (7 bases). The CDR3 sequence is 18 residues long. Germline V lookup: CDR1 MGHRA, CDR2 YSYEKL. V gave up 0 bases and J gave up 3 bases, with 21 bases separating them. This CDR3 is CASSQDGAWGGLSYEQYF. CDR3 DNA: TGCGCCAGCAGCCAAGATGGGGCCTGGGGGGGGCTCAGCTACGAGCAGTACTTC.

The V call is TRBV18, the J call TRBJ2-7; TRBD1 matches at 9 bases. Trimming at V came to 3 bases and at J to 5 bases, leaving 2 bases not matched to a gene. The CDR3 runs 13 residues. Germline CDR1 is KGHSH and CDR2 is LQKENI. The CDR3 DNA sequence: TGTGCCAGCTCACCTGACAGGGGGAACGAGCAGTACTTC. It codes for CASSPDRGNEQYF.